The subject of this entry is one T cell receptor (beta chain). Its target is not known. By way of CD45RO/CCR7/CD25/CD127/CD95/CD27, the CD4+ regulatory, stem cell-like memory, central memory and naive cells were sorted. Germline-derived CDR1 and CDR2 are GTSNPN and SVGIG (reference sequence). This CDR3 is built from 12 residues. V shed 2 bases and J 10 bases; nucleotides not matched to a gene: 5. Reverse transcribing all isolated RNA meant expressed TCRB transcripts were sequenced. The method was immunoSEQ multiplex PCR; TCRdb's version includes in-frame clones alone and lacks a portion of them. The data show 300,000 to 350,000 clones, about 14% seen once. The record originates from a study of beta chain features in type 1 diabetes. The study's findings and limits: Patients with Type 1 diabetes showed moderately but significantly shorter TCRB CDR3s in all four CD4+ subsets.

The V gene is TRBV30, the J gene TRBJ2-1; the match to TRBD1 covers 7 bases. This TCR came from a woman between 18 and 29 years old with type 1 diabetes. The sample consisted of naive CD4+ T cells from blood. The CDR3 sequence: CAWSTTGDEQFF. CDR3 coding DNA: TGTGCCTGGAGTACAACAGGGGACGAGCAGTTCTTC.